This is a list of T cell receptor beta chains from one sample in a study of T cell repertoires in cytomegalovirus infection. TCRdb ran MiXCR on the reads and lists one entry per CDR3 protein. The sample includes around 530,000 distinct CDR3 sequences, more than 20% of them seen just once. Sequenced sample: PBMCs. These receptors came from a human donor in good health (CMV status not recorded). Some clones in this sample may be carry-over from other donors' samples. Both conserved end residues are part of each CDR3. D genes are given only for firm matches. Part of the rows lack a size; the others show once, few, many or a class for expanded clones.

v_gene,j_gene,d_gene,abundance,CDR3nt,CDR3aa
TRBV20-1,TRBJ2-5,.,once,TGCAGTGCTAGACTCGTGAGTGTGAGGGAGACCCAGTACTTC,CSARLVSVRETQYF
TRBV14,TRBJ2-3,TRBD2,few,TGTGCCAGCAGCCAAGAAGATAACCTAGCGGGGCTCACAGATACGCAGTATTTT,CASSQEDNLAGLTDTQYF
TRBV7-6,TRBJ2-7,TRBD2,once,TGTGCCAGCAGCCCCCGGCGCGCGGGAGCCGACGAGCAGTACTTC,CASSPRRAGADEQYF
TRBV7-8,TRBJ1-6,TRBD1,many,TGTGCCAGCAGCTGGCGGGACAGGGGCTCACCCCTCCACTTT,CASSWRDRGSPLHF
TRBV12-3/TRBV12-4,TRBJ2-1,.,.,TGTGCCAGCAGTTTCGGGGACGGGGAGTTCTTC,CASSFGDGEFF
TRBV6-2/TRBV6-3,TRBJ2-1,.,few,TGTGCCAGCAGTTCCGCGGCTCGGGGGCAGTTCAATGAGCAGTTCTTC,CASSSAARGQFNEQFF
TRBV7-2,TRBJ1-1,.,many,TGTGCCAGCAGCTTTAGCCGGGCCATGAACACTGAAGCTTTCTTT,CASSFSRAMNTEAFF
TRBV7-2,TRBJ2-3,.,.,TGTGCCAGCAGCAAACTAGCAGCAGATACGCAGTATTTT,CASSKLAADTQYF
TRBV7-9,TRBJ2-1,.,few,TGTGCCAGCAGCCGACCAGGGGGGGCCGGCGAGCAGTTCTTC,CASSRPGGAGEQFF
TRBV12-3/TRBV12-4,TRBJ2-1,.,few,TGTGCCAGCAGTTTCTTAGTCTCAGAAAATGAGCAGTTCTTC,CASSFLVSENEQFF
TRBV28,TRBJ2-1,TRBD2,.,TGTGCCAGCAGTCTCACCCCCCGGGGGGACGCCTTCTTC,CASSLTPRGDAFF
TRBV11-3,TRBJ2-2,.,.,TGTGCCAGCAGCTTATCCTTCCCTACCGGGGAGCTGTTTTTT,CASSLSFPTGELFF
TRBV7-9,TRBJ2-3,.,.,TGTGCCAGCAGCTCTGCAGGGTTCACGCAGTATTTT,CASSSAGFTQYF
TRBV28,TRBJ2-1,TRBD1,.,TGTGCCAGCACCTTGGAACAGGGGAATGAGCAGTTCTTC,CASTLEQGNEQFF
TRBV19,TRBJ2-7,.,.,TGTGCCAGTAGTATTAGGAGGGAGACGTACGAGCAGTACTTC,CASSIRRETYEQYF
TRBV5-4,TRBJ2-5,.,.,TGTGCCAGCAGCTTGTTGGGGGGCGCGTCAGAGACCCAGTACTTC,CASSLLGGASETQYF
TRBV12-3/TRBV12-4,TRBJ2-2,TRBD2,many,TGTGCCAGCAACTCGGGGGGAGCCACCGGGGAGCTGTTTTTT,CASNSGGATGELFF
TRBV7-6,TRBJ1-4,.,many,TGTGCCAGCAGCTTAAATGGATACTCCACAACTAATGAAAAACTGTTTTTT,CASSLNGYSTTNEKLFF
TRBV5-8,TRBJ2-1,TRBD2,few,TGTGCCAGCAGCTTGTTTGTCCTAGCGGGCCTCAATGAGCAGTTCTTC,CASSLFVLAGLNEQFF
TRBV7-9,TRBJ2-5,.,.,TGTGCCAGCAGCCAGCTATTCCCTGGGAGAGAGACCCAGTACTTC,CASSQLFPGRETQYF
TRBV7-2,TRBJ2-5,.,many,TGTGCCAGCAGCTTAATGATGGGGGGCCCAGAGACCCAGTACTTC,CASSLMMGGPETQYF
TRBV20-1,TRBJ2-1,TRBD2,.,TGCAGTGCGCACCTAGCGGGAGATTACAATGAGCAGTTCTTC,CSAHLAGDYNEQFF
TRBV7-2,TRBJ2-3,TRBD2,few,TGTGCCAGCAGCTTATGGGCTAGCGGGAGGGTTGCAGATACGCAGTATTTT,CASSLWASGRVADTQYF
TRBV4-3,TRBJ2-2,.,few,TGCGCCAGCAGCCAAGATCCGGCCGTCACCGGGGAGCTGTTTTTT,CASSQDPAVTGELFF
TRBV27,TRBJ2-5,.,.,TGTGCCAGCAATGGACGTACTCGAAACGGTTTCCAAGAGACCCAGTACTTC,CASNGRTRNGFQETQYF
TRBV4-3,TRBJ1-2,TRBD1,few,TGCGCCAGCAGCCAAGAGGGACAGGGTATAGAAGGCTACACCTTC,CASSQEGQGIEGYTF
TRBV7-2,TRBJ1-3,.,many,TGTGCCAGCAGCTTTGGTTTTGCTGGAAACACCATATATTTT,CASSFGFAGNTIYF
TRBV28,TRBJ2-3,.,.,TGTGCCAGCAGTTTTAGGGCGACCAGCCCCACAGATACGCAGTATTTT,CASSFRATSPTDTQYF
TRBV28,TRBJ1-1,TRBD1,many,TGTGCCAGTATCGAGGGGACAGGGAACACTGAAGCTTTCTTT,CASIEGTGNTEAFF
TRBV4-3,TRBJ1-3,.,.,TGCGCCAGCAGCCAAGAATCTGCCTCTGGAAACACCATATATTTT,CASSQESASGNTIYF
TRBV7-2,TRBJ2-1,.,many,TGTGCCAGCAGCTTAGCAATGGGGGCTAGTACGTTCTTC,CASSLAMGASTFF
TRBV6-2/TRBV6-3,TRBJ1-1,TRBD1,.,TGTGCCAGCAGTTACATCTCCCCACAGGGGTTGAACACTGAAGCTTTCTTT,CASSYISPQGLNTEAFF
TRBV4-3,TRBJ1-1,TRBD1,.,TGCGCCAGCAGCCAAGATGACGGGCAGGGGGCCACTGAAGCTTTCTTT,CASSQDDGQGATEAFF
TRBV28,TRBJ2-3,TRBD2,many,TGTGCCAGCAGCCGTGGACTAGCGGGACTAGATACGCAGTATTTT,CASSRGLAGLDTQYF
TRBV7-6,TRBJ1-1,TRBD1,.,TGTGCCAGCAACCCGACCTTGGAGGGACAGGGGGGTCTGCACGGGCCTGAAGCTTTCTTT,CASNPTLEGQGGLHGPEAFF
TRBV7-2,TRBJ2-7,.,many,TGTGCCAGCAGCTTGGGGCGGGGTACATTCTACGAGCAGTACTTC,CASSLGRGTFYEQYF
TRBV7-6,TRBJ2-1,TRBD2,many,TGTGCCAGCAGCCTGACTAGCGGGAGTTACTCCTACAATGAGCAGTTCTTC,CASSLTSGSYSYNEQFF
TRBV27,TRBJ2-1,.,few,TGTGCCAGCAGTTTATCTCGGACAGCGAACAATGAGCAGTTCTTC,CASSLSRTANNEQFF
TRBV4-3,TRBJ1-4,.,.,TGCGCCAGCAGCCAAGTCCATAATGAAAAACTGTTTTTT,CASSQVHNEKLFF
TRBV7-6,TRBJ1-1,.,many,TGTGCCAGCAGCTCGACAGTAGGGACTGAAGCTTTCTTT,CASSSTVGTEAFF
TRBV5-6,TRBJ2-1,.,.,TGTGCCAGCAGCTTATTAGGACCCATGGGGGGGCAGTTCTTC,CASSLLGPMGGQFF
TRBV24-1,TRBJ2-2,TRBD2,many,TGTGCCACCAGTGACCGAAGCGGGAAAAGTCAGAACACCGGGGAGCTGTTTTTT,CATSDRSGKSQNTGELFF
TRBV20-1,TRBJ2-3,.,few,TGCAGTGCTAACGATTTAGCGAGGATGGCGGCAGATACGCAGTATTTT,CSANDLARMAADTQYF
TRBV29-1,TRBJ2-3,TRBD1,.,TGCAGCGTCCTCGGGGGACAGGGGTTCACAGATACGCAGTATTTT,CSVLGGQGFTDTQYF
TRBV9,TRBJ1-2,.,.,TGTGCCAGCAGCGTAGGAATTGCGGAGAGCGGCTACACCTTC,CASSVGIAESGYTF
TRBV6-2/TRBV6-3,TRBJ2-1,.,.,TGTGCCAGCCTTCGGGCAGGGATAATCCCCAGTGAGCAGTTCTTC,CASLRAGIIPSEQFF
TRBV7-6,TRBJ1-3,.,.,TGTGCCAGCAGCTTAGTCGGCCCGAGCTCTGGAAACACCATATATTTT,CASSLVGPSSGNTIYF
TRBV7-9,TRBJ2-7,.,few,TGTGCCAGCAGCTTAGGGCCTAGATTGTCCGAGCAGTACTTC,CASSLGPRLSEQYF
TRBV9,TRBJ2-3,.,once,TGTGCCAGCAGCCCTCGACCGGATACGCAGTATTTT,CASSPRPDTQYF
TRBV7-6,TRBJ2-7,.,.,TGTGCCAGCAGCTCGGAGGTTGGAGAGCAGTACTTC,CASSSEVGEQYF
TRBV7-7,TRBJ2-1,.,.,TGTGCTAGCAGCTTAGCGCTAGGTGCACACAATGAGCAGTTCTTC,CASSLALGAHNEQFF
TRBV12-3/TRBV12-4,TRBJ1-5,.,.,TGTGCCAGCGGTTATGATGAGCCCCAGCATTTT,CASGYDEPQHF
TRBV12-3/TRBV12-4,TRBJ1-2,TRBD1,few,TGTGCCAGCAGGGGGACAGGGGGTATTAACTATGGCTACACCTTC,CASRGTGGINYGYTF
TRBV12-3/TRBV12-4,TRBJ1-2,TRBD1,.,TGTGCCAGCAGCGGACAGGGGAACTATGGCTACACCTTC,CASSGQGNYGYTF
TRBV12-3/TRBV12-4,TRBJ1-1,.,few,TGTGCCAGCAGGAGGAGCGGGCTCGGTGAAGCTTTCTTT,CASRRSGLGEAFF
TRBV4-1,TRBJ2-4,TRBD2,.,TGCGCCAGCAGCCAACTCCAGGGCGCGGGGGACCTAGCCAAAAACATTCAGTACTTC,CASSQLQGAGDLAKNIQYF
TRBV19,TRBJ1-4,.,few,TGTGCCAGTACGGCGATGACTAATGAAAAACTGTTTTTT,CASTAMTNEKLFF